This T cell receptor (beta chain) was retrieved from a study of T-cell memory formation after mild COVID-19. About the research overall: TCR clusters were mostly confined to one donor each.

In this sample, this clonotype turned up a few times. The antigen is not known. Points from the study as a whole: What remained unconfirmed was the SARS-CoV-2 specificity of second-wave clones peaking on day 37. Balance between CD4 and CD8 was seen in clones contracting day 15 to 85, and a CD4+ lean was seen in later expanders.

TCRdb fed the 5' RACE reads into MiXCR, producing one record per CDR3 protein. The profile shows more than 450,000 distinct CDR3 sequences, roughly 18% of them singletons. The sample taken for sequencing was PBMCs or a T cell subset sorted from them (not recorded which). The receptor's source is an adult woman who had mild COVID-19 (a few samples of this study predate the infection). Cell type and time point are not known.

The CDR3 protein is CSAPDRGNEQFF. Here the CDR3 DNA reads TGCAGTGCTCCCGACAGGGGCAATGAGCAGTTCTTC. J is TRBJ2-1 and V is TRBV20-1; 8 bases agree with TRBD1. CDR3 size: 12 residues. Germline V gene sequence: CDR1 DFQATT, CDR2 SNEGSKA (reference sequence). V gave up 5 bases and J gave up 6 bases; unmatched junction bases: 3.